Following are 7 T cell receptor beta chains from one sample sequenced in a study of technical replicates of blood from several donors. The method was immunoSEQ multiplex PCR; TCRdb's version includes in-frame clones alone and lacks a portion of them. The table lists roughly 56,000 clones, 70% to 90% of them singletons. The sample taken for sequencing was PBMCs. These TCRs come from a human donor in good health. Some clones in this sample may be carry-over from other donors' samples.

The rearrangement uses TRBV12-5 and TRBJ2-2; TRBD1 matches at 10 bases. This CDR3 has 16 amino acids. Germline CDR1 LGHNT, CDR2 FRNRAP. V trimming: 5 bases; J trimming: 5 bases; junction bases outside the gene matches: 8. CDR3 sequence: CASGAADRGQTGELFF. The CDR3 nucleotides read TGTGCTAGTGGTGCCGCAGACAGGGGGCAAACCGGGGAGCTGTTTTTT.

This clone appeared once. V gene TRBV21-1 combines with J gene TRBJ2-2; the table calls TRBD2, which could not be checked here. TRBV21-1 is tagged as a pseudogene. CDR3 length equals 19 residues. CDR3 region: CASSTHRPEPEINTGELFF. For the CDR3, the DNA is TGTGCCAGCAGCACCCACCGGCCGGAGCCCGAGATAAACACCGGGGAGCTGTTTTTT.

The sample holds one count of this clone. The rearrangement uses TRBV29-1 and TRBJ2-7, with 10 nucleotides matching TRBD1. In germline, CDR1 is SQVTM, CDR2 ANQGSEA. This CDR3 is 15 amino acids long. V lost 7 bases and J lost 2; bases outside the gene matches: 11. The CDR3 spells CSAGTGVGGAYEQYF. CDR3 coding DNA: TGCAGCGCAGGGACAGGGGTAGGGGGGGCCTACGAGCAGTACTTC.

CDR3 DNA sequence: TGTGCCAGCAGTTTTATAGGGGTCACAGGGGCGGGTGGCTACACCTTC. It codes for CASSFIGVTGAGGYTF. This chain links TRBV27 with TRBJ1-2; TRBD1 matches at 7 bases. The trim removed 3 bases at V and 7 bases at J, leaving 14 bases unmatched. This CDR3 has 16 residues. The germline CDR1 and CDR2 sequences are MNHEY and SMNVEV (reference sequence).

The chain employs TRBV7-9 and TRBJ2-1; 10 nucleotides line up with TRBD2. This CDR3 comprises 18 residues. The J segment lost 7 bases and the V segment lost 5 bases, leaving 17 bases of the junction unmatched. Germline assignment: CDR1 SEHNR and CDR2 FQNEAQ (reference sequence). The CDR3 spells CASSLGVLAGVVGNEQFF. The CDR3 coding sequence is TGTGCCAGCAGCCTAGGCGTCCTAGCGGGGGTGGTGGGGAATGAGCAGTTCTTC.

The chain couples TRBV5-4 to TRBJ2-7; 9 nucleotides match TRBD2. The trim removed 1 base at V and 2 bases at J, leaving 13 bases unmatched. This CDR3 has 18 amino acids. Germline V CDR1 and CDR2: SGHNT, YYREEE (reference sequence). The CDR3 loop reads CASSLLVFGSGSPYEQYF. The CDR3 region has the DNA TGTGCCAGCAGCTTGTTGGTCTTTGGTAGCGGGAGCCCCTACGAGCAGTACTTC. Together with reference TRBV5-4 and TRBJ2-7, the CDR3 gives the full variable domain: ETGVTQSPTHLIKTRGQQVTLRCSSQSGHNTVSWYQQALGQGPQFIFQYYREEENGRGNFPPRFSGLQFPNYSSELNVNALELDDSALYLCASSLLVFGSGSPYEQYFGPGTRLTVT.

This clone has just one count. The V gene is TRBV5-4, the J gene TRBJ1-6, with TRBD1 matching 7 bases. This CDR3 has 14 residues. Germline-derived CDR1 and CDR2 are SGHNT and YYREEE (reference sequence). V lost 4 bases and J lost 7; bases outside the gene matches: 5. CDR3 in amino acids: CASSIRQGNSPLHF. CDR3 DNA sequence: TGTGCCAGCAGCATTCGACAGGGAAATTCACCCCTCCACTTT.